The TCR beta chain under discussion was sequenced for a study of shared clonotypes between healthy human individuals. Regarding the study as a whole: Collection of samples was limited to blood; tissue repertoires likely differ.

Of note for this clone: The target antigen is unknown.

The germline V gene has CDR1 LNHDA and CDR2 SQIVND (reference sequence). With 3 bases removed from V and 5 bases from J, the gap between germline ends came to 16 bases. The CDR3 has 15 residues. TCRdb keeps only in-frame clones here, not all; method: immunoSEQ multiplex PCR. Of roughly 2.2 million clones in the sample, over 85% are singletons; the top ten hold approximately 0.4%. Sequencing was performed on naive CD4+ T cells from PBMCs. As to subset: CD45RA+ positively selected. This TCR came from a man aged 18 to 29 in good health. Some clones in this sample may be carry-over from other donors' samples. The rearrangement links TRBV19 to TRBJ1-2; maybe TRBD1 (5 bases). The CDR3 is CASSIWDSQEYGYTF. The CDR3 region has the DNA TGTGCCAGTAGTATCTGGGACTCACAGGAGTATGGCTACACCTTC.